This is a list of T cell receptor beta chains from one sample in a study of T-cell memory formation after mild COVID-19. TCRdb reprocessed the 5' RACE reads via MiXCR and lists one record per CDR3 protein. The profile covers 250,000 to 350,000 distinct CDR3 sequences, with 15% to 20% appearing a single time and 22% taken by the ten largest. Sequenced: PBMCs or a T cell subset sorted from them (not recorded which). The receptors come from a man in his late teens or twenties who had mild COVID-19 (a few samples of this study predate the infection). Cell type and time point are not known. Each CDR3 is given with its conserved first and last residue. D genes are given only for firm matches. Only part of the rows carry a size: once, few, many, or a class if the clone is expanded.

j_gene: TRBJ2-2
d_gene: -
v_gene: TRBV28
abundance: few
CDR3nt: TGTGCCAGCAGCCCCGACTTAAACACCGGGGAGCTGTTTTTT
CDR3aa: CASSPDLNTGELFF

j_gene: TRBJ2-2
d_gene: -
v_gene: TRBV27
abundance: -
CDR3nt: TGTGCCAGCCGAGGAGGGGTCCTCACCGGGGAGCTGTTTTTT
CDR3aa: CASRGGVLTGELFF

j_gene: TRBJ2-1
d_gene: TRBD2
v_gene: TRBV10-3
abundance: -
CDR3nt: TGTGCCATCAGGGCTAGCGGGGGGGCGAATGAGCAGTTCTTC
CDR3aa: CAIRASGGANEQFF

j_gene: TRBJ1-1
d_gene: -
v_gene: TRBV7-2
abundance: few
CDR3nt: TGTGCCAGCAGCTTAGTACGGACTGAAGCTTTCTTT
CDR3aa: CASSLVRTEAFF

j_gene: TRBJ1-2
d_gene: TRBD1
v_gene: TRBV7-9
abundance: -
CDR3nt: TGTGCCAGCAGCGCCACAGGGGTCCAAGCTAACTATGGCTACACCTTC
CDR3aa: CASSATGVQANYGYTF

j_gene: TRBJ2-3
d_gene: -
v_gene: TRBV7-9
abundance: -
CDR3nt: TGTGCCAGCAGCTTAGCTCAGGGGACCACAGATACGCAGTATTTT
CDR3aa: CASSLAQGTTDTQYF

j_gene: TRBJ1-4
d_gene: TRBD1
v_gene: TRBV7-2
abundance: few
CDR3nt: TGTGCCAGCAGCTCGCAGGGGGCGCGAACTAATGAAAAACTGTTTTTT
CDR3aa: CASSSQGARTNEKLFF

j_gene: TRBJ1-6
d_gene: TRBD1
v_gene: TRBV20-1
abundance: few
CDR3nt: TGCAGTGCTGGTGACAGGGGTAATTCACCCCTCCACTTT
CDR3aa: CSAGDRGNSPLHF

j_gene: TRBJ1-5
d_gene: -
v_gene: TRBV24-1
abundance: -
CDR3nt: TGTGCCACCAGTGACCCCGACAGGAGGAATCAGCCCCAGCATTTT
CDR3aa: CATSDPDRRNQPQHF

j_gene: TRBJ2-3
d_gene: -
v_gene: TRBV4-1
abundance: few
CDR3nt: TGCGCCAGCAGCCCCACGGGACTTCTCACAGATACGCAGTATTTT
CDR3aa: CASSPTGLLTDTQYF

j_gene: TRBJ1-1
d_gene: -
v_gene: TRBV29-1
abundance: few
CDR3nt: TGCAGCGTTGGTGCCGGGGCCCTGAACACTGAAGCTTTCTTT
CDR3aa: CSVGAGALNTEAFF

j_gene: TRBJ2-5
d_gene: -
v_gene: TRBV6-6
abundance: few
CDR3nt: TGTGCCAGCAGTTACCGGGCGGGCGTAGGAAAAGAGACCCAGTACTTC
CDR3aa: CASSYRAGVGKETQYF

j_gene: TRBJ1-6
d_gene: -
v_gene: TRBV7-9
abundance: -
CDR3nt: TGTGCCAGCAGCCCCGGTCGGGGGGGTAATAATTCACCCCTCCACTTT
CDR3aa: CASSPGRGGNNSPLHF

j_gene: TRBJ1-5
d_gene: -
v_gene: TRBV20-1
abundance: few
CDR3nt: TGCAGTGCCGTCCGGACGGATTATCAGCCCCAGCATTTT
CDR3aa: CSAVRTDYQPQHF

j_gene: TRBJ2-3
d_gene: TRBD2
v_gene: TRBV5-5
abundance: many
CDR3nt: TGTGCCAGCAGCTTGGAAGCGGGGGGCTGGACTGATACGCAGTATTTT
CDR3aa: CASSLEAGGWTDTQYF

j_gene: TRBJ2-1
d_gene: -
v_gene: TRBV2
abundance: few
CDR3nt: TGTGCCAGCAGGAGTCAGTGGCATGAGCAGTTCTTC
CDR3aa: CASRSQWHEQFF

j_gene: TRBJ2-6
d_gene: -
v_gene: TRBV7-2
abundance: -
CDR3nt: TGTGCCAGCAGCTTAGCGGGGTTTGGGGCCAACGTCCTGACTTTC
CDR3aa: CASSLAGFGANVLTF

j_gene: TRBJ1-4
d_gene: TRBD1
v_gene: TRBV5-1
abundance: -
CDR3nt: TGCGCCAGCAGCCGGACAGGGTTCAAGGACGTGAGTGAAAAACTGTTTTTT
CDR3aa: CASSRTGFKDVSEKLFF

j_gene: TRBJ2-5
d_gene: -
v_gene: TRBV7-3
abundance: -
CDR3nt: TGTGCCAGCAGCAAGACACAGAGCGAGACCCAGTACTTC
CDR3aa: CASSKTQSETQYF

j_gene: TRBJ1-5
d_gene: -
v_gene: TRBV25-1
abundance: -
CDR3nt: TGTGCCAGCAGCGACCGGATGGGTCAGCCCCAGCATTTT
CDR3aa: CASSDRMGQPQHF

j_gene: TRBJ1-5
d_gene: TRBD1
v_gene: TRBV7-8
abundance: -
CDR3nt: TGTGCCAGCAGCTTAATGCGGACAGGGGTTCAGCCCCAGCATTTT
CDR3aa: CASSLMRTGVQPQHF

j_gene: TRBJ1-3
d_gene: -
v_gene: TRBV28
abundance: -
CDR3nt: TGTGCCAGCAGAATCGCCAGTGGAAACACCATATATTTT
CDR3aa: CASRIASGNTIYF

j_gene: TRBJ2-5
d_gene: -
v_gene: TRBV10-3
abundance: -
CDR3nt: TGTGCCACCTCCCGACCGATCCAAGAGACCCAGTACTTC
CDR3aa: CATSRPIQETQYF

j_gene: TRBJ1-2
d_gene: -
v_gene: TRBV5-5
abundance: -
CDR3nt: TGTGCCAGCAGCTTCAGGGTCGAGACCGAGTATGGCTACACCTTC
CDR3aa: CASSFRVETEYGYTF